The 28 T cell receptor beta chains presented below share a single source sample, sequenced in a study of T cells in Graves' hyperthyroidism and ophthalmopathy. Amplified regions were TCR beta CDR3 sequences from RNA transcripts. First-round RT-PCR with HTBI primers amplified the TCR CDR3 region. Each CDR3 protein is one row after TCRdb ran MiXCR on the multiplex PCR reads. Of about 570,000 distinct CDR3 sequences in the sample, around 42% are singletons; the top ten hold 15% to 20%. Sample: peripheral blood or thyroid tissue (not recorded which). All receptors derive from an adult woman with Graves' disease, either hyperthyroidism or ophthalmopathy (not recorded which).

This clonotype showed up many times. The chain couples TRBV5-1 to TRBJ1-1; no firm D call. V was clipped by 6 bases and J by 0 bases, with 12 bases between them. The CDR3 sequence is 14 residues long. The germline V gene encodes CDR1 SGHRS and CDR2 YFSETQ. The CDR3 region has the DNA TGCGCCAGCATAAAGGACGACATGAACACTGAAGCTTTCTTT. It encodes CASIKDDMNTEAFF.

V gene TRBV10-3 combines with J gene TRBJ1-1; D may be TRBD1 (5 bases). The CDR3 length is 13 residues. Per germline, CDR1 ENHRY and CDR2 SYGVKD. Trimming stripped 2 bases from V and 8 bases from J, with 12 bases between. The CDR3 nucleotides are TGTGCCATCAGTGAGGAGGGGATGATGGAAGCTTTCTTT. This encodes CAISEEGMMEAFF.

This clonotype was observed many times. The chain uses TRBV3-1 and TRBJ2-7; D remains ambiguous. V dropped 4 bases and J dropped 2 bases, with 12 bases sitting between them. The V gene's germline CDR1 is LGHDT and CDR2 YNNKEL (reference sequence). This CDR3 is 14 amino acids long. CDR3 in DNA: TGTGCCAGCAGCCCCCGTCCAGGAGCCTACGAGCAGTACTTC. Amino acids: CASSPRPGAYEQYF.

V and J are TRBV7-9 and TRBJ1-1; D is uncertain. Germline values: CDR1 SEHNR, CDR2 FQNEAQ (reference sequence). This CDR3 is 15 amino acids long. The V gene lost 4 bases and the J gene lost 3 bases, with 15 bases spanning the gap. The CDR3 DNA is TGTGCCAGCAGCTCGGATCTAGATGCTGACACTGAAGCTTTCTTT. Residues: CASSSDLDADTEAFF.

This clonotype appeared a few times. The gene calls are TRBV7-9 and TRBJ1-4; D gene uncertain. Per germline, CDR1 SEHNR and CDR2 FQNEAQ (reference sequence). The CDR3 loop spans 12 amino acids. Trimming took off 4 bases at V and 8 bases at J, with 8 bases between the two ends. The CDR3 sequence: CASSSTGEKLFF. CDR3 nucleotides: TGTGCCAGCAGCTCGACTGGAGAAAAACTGTTTTTT. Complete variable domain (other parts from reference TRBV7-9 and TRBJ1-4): DTGVSQNPRHKITKRGQNVTFRCDPISEHNRLYWYRQTLGQGPEFLTYFQNEAQLEKSRLLSDRFSAERPKGSFSTLEIQRTEQGDSAMYLCASSSTGEKLFFGSGTQLSVL.

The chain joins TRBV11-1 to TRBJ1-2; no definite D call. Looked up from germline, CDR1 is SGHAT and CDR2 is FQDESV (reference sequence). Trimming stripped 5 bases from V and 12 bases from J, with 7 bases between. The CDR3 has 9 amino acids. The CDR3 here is CASSGGNTF. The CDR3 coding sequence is TGTGCCAGCAGCGGTGGGAACACCTTC.

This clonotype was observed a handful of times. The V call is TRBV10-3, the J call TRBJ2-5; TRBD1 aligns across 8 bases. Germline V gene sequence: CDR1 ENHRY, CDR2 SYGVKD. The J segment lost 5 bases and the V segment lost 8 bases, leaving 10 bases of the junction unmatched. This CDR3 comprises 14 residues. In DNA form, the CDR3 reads TGTGCCATCGGTAGACAGGGGATGATGGAGACCCAGTACTTC. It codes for CAIGRQGMMETQYF.

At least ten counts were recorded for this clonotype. As DNA, the CDR3 is TGCAGCGTTGAAGTTAGCGGGAGTTTTAGTTCCTACGAGCAGTACTTC. It is translated as CSVEVSGSFSSYEQYF. V usage is TRBV29-1 and J usage is TRBJ2-7; 9 nucleotides align to TRBD2. Germline V lookup: CDR1 SQVTM, CDR2 ANQGSEA. Losses at the gene ends were 1 base for V and 1 base for J; bases not matched to a gene: 8. The CDR3 extends over 16 amino acids.

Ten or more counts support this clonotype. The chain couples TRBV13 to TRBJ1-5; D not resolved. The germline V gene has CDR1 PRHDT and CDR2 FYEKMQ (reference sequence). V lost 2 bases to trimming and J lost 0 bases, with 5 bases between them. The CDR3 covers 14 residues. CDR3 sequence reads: CASSLRASNQPQHF. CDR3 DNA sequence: TGTGCCAGCAGCTTAAGGGCTAGCAATCAGCCCCAGCATTTT.

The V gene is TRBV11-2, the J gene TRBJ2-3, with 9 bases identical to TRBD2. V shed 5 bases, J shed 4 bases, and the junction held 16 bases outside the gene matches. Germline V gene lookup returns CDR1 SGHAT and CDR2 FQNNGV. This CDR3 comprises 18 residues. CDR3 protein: CASSPIPGGLARADTQYF. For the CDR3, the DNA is TGTGCCAGCAGCCCCATCCCCGGAGGACTAGCGAGAGCAGATACGCAGTATTTT.

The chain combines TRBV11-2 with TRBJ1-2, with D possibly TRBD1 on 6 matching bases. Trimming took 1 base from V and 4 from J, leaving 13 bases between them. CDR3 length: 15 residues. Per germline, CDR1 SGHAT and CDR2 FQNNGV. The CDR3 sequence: CASSLVTGSGYGYTF. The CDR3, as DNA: TGTGCCAGCAGCTTAGTAACAGGGAGTGGCTATGGCTACACCTTC.

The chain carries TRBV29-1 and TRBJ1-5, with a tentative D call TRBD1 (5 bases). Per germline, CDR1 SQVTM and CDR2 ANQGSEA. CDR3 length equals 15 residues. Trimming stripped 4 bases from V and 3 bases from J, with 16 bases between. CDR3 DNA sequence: TGCAGCGTTGGCTTGGACACCGGGGACAATCAGCCCCAGCATTTT. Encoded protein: CSVGLDTGDNQPQHF.

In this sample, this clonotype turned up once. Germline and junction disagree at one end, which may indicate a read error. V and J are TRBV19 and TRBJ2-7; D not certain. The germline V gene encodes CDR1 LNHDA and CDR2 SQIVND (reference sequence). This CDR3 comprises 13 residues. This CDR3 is CASSFGTGYERYF. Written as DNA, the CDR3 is TGTGCCAGTAGTTTCGGCACGGGCTACGAGCGGTACTTC.

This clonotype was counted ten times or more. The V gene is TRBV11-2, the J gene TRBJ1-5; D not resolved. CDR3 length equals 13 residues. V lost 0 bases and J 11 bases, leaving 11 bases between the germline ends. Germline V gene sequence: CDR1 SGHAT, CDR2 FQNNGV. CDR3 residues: CASSLDSLMAQHF. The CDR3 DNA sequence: TGTGCCAGCAGCTTAGACTCGCTCATGGCCCAGCATTTT.

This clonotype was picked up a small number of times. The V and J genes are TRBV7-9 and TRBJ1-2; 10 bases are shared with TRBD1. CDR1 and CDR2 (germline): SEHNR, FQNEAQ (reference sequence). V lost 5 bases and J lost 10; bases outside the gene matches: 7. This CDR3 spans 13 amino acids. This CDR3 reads CASSPGQGGDYTF. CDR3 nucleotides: TGTGCCAGCAGCCCAGGACAGGGGGGGGACTACACCTTC.

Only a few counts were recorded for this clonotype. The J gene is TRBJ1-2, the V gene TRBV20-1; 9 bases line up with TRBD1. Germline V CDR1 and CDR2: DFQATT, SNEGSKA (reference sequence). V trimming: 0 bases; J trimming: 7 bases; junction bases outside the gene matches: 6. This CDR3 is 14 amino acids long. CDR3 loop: CSARDPTGGSGYTF. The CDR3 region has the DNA TGCAGTGCTAGAGATCCCACAGGGGGCTCTGGCTACACCTTC.

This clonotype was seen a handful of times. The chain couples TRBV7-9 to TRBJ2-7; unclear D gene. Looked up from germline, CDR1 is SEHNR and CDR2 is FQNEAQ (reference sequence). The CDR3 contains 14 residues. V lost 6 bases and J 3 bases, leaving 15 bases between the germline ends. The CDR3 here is CASSADWSDYEQYF. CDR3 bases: TGTGCCAGCAGTGCCGACTGGTCCGACTACGAGCAGTACTTC.

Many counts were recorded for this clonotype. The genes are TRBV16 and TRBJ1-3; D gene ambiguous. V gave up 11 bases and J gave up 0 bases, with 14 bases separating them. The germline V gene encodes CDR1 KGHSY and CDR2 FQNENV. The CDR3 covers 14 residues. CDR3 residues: CAWNRRNSGNTIYF. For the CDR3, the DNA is TGTGCCTGGAACCGCCGAAACTCTGGAAACACCATATATTTT.

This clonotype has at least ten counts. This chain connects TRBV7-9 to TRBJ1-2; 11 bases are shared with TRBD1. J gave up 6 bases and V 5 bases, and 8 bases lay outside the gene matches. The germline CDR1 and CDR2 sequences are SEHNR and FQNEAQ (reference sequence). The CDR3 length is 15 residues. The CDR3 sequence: CASSPGGQGADGYTF. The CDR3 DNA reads TGTGCCAGCAGCCCGGGAGGACAGGGGGCGGATGGCTACACCTTC.

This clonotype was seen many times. The CDR3 DNA reads TGTGCCAGCAGTTGGCAGGGGGGTGGCTACACCTTC. Translated: CASSWQGGGYTF. V is TRBV6-5 and J is TRBJ1-2; TRBD1 matches 7 bases. CDR1 and CDR2 from the germline V gene are MNHEY and SVGAGI. There are 12 residues in the CDR3. Unmatched junction bases numbered 3, after V lost 4 bases and J lost 7 bases.

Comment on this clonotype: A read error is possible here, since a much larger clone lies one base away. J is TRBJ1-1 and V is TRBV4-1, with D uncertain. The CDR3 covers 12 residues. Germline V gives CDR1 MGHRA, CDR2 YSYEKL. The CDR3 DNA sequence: TGCGCCGGCAGCGGAATTGGGACTGAAGCTTTCTTT. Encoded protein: CAGSGIGTEAFF.

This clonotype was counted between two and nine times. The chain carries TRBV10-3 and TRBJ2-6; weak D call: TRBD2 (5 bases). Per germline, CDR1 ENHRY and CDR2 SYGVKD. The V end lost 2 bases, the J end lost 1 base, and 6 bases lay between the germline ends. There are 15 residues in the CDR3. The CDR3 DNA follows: TGTGCCATCAGTGAGGAGGGTTCTGGGGCCAACGTCCTGACTTTC. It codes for CAISEEGSGANVLTF.

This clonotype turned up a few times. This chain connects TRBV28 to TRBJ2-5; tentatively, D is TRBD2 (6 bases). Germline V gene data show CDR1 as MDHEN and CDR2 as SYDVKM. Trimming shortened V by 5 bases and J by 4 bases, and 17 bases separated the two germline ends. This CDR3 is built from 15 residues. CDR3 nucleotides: TGTGCCAGCAGTCACCAATTGGGGGGAGGAGAGACCCAGTACTTC. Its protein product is CASSHQLGGGETQYF.

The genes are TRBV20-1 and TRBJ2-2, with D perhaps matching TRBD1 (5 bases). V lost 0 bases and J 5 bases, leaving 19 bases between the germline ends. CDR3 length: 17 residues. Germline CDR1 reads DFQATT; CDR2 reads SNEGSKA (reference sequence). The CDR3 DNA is TGCAGTGCTAGAGATAGGGGCAGGGTGGGCGAAACCGGGGAGCTGTTTTTT. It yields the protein CSARDRGRVGETGELFF.

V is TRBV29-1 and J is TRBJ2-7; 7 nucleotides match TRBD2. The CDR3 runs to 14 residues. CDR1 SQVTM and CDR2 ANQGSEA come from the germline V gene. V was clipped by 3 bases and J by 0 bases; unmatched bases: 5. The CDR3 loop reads CSVESPSGSYEQYF. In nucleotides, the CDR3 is TGCAGCGTTGAGAGCCCTAGCGGCTCCTACGAGCAGTACTTC.

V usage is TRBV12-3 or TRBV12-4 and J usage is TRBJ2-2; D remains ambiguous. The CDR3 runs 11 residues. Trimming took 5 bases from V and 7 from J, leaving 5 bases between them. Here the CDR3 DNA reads TGTGCCAGCAGTCCGGTCGGGGAGCTGTTTTTT. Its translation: CASSPVGELFF.

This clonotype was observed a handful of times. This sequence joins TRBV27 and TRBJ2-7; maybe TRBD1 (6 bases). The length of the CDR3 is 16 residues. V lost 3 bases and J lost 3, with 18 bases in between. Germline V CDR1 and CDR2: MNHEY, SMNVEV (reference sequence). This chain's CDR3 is CASSFRPGEIDYEQYF. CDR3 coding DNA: TGTGCCAGCAGTTTTAGACCAGGGGAGATCGACTACGAGCAGTACTTC.

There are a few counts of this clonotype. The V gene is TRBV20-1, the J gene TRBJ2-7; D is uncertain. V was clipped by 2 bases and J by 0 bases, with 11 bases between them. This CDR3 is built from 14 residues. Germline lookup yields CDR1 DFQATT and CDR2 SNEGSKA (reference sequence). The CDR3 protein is CSARLPRSSYEQYF. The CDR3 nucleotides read TGCAGTGCTAGATTACCAAGGAGCTCCTACGAGCAGTACTTC.